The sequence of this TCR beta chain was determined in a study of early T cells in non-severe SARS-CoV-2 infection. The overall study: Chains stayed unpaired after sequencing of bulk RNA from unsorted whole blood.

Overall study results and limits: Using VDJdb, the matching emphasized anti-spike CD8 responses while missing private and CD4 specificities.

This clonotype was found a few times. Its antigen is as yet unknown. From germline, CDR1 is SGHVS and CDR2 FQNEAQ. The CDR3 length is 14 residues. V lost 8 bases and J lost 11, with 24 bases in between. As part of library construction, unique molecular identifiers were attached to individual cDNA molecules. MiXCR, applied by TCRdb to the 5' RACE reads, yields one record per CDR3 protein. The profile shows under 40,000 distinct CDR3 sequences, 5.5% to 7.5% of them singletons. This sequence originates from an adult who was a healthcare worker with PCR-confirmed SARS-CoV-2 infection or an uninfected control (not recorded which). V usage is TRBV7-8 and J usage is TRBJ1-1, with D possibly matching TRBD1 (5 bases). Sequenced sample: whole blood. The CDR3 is CASGSPRTVGGAFF. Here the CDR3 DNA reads TGTGCCAGCGGGAGCCCCAGAACGGTCGGGGGGGCTTTCTTT.